Each of the 29 T cell receptor beta chains below was sequenced from the same sample in a study of blood T cells in healthy people across ages. Primed by a sample-barcoded 5' primer and a J-beta primer mix, a second PCR proceeded for about 6 to 11 cycles. From the 5' RACE reads, TCRdb called clonotypes with MiXCR, one entry per CDR3 protein. The table lists about 1.4 million distinct CDR3 sequences, around 55% of them singletons. The sample comprised blood. The source of these receptors is a man aged 18-30 years in good health.

The rearrangement links TRBV29-1 to TRBJ2-5, with 8 nucleotides matching TRBD1. The J call may be wrong; the DNA end is better matched by TRBJ2-7. The CDR3 runs to 14 residues. The germline V gene encodes CDR1 SQVTM and CDR2 ANQGSEA. CDR3 in DNA: TGCAGCGTTGAAGATCGAGGGACAGGCTCCGAGCAGTACTTC. This gives the protein CSVEDRGTGSEQYF.

V usage is TRBV6-5 and J usage is TRBJ2-7; TRBD2 aligns across 7 bases. The CDR3 is 15 amino acids. Trimming at V came to 0 bases and at J to 5 bases, leaving 7 bases not matched to a gene. Germline V gene lookup returns CDR1 MNHEY and CDR2 SVGAGI. In DNA form, the CDR3 reads TGTGCCAGCAGTTACTCGGGGGGGTTCCGAAACGAGCAGTACTTC. Protein: CASSYSGGFRNEQYF.

This clonotype was observed a handful of times. J is TRBJ2-4 and V is TRBV6-2 or TRBV6-3; a weak D match, TRBD1 (6 bases). This CDR3 is 15 amino acids long. V was clipped by 2 bases and J by 11 bases, with 19 bases between them. Germline V gene sequence: CDR1 MNHEY, CDR2 SVGEGT. CDR3 in DNA: TGTGCCAGCAGTTACGCCCCCAGGGGATCCGGGGTTCAGTACTTC. Protein product: CASSYAPRGSGVQYF.

In this sample, this clonotype turned up once. This chain links TRBV6-5 with TRBJ1-1; D gene uncertain. The CDR3 contains 14 residues. The germline V and J ends were trimmed by 2 bases and 3 bases, with 10 bases remaining between them. Germline V gene sequence: CDR1 MNHEY, CDR2 SVGAGI. Here the CDR3 reads CASSYDIRDTEAFF. DNA of the CDR3: TGTGCCAGCAGTTACGACATAAGAGACACTGAAGCTTTCTTT.

This clonotype was counted between two and nine times. The chain combines TRBV29-1 with TRBJ2-1, with 12 bases lining up with TRBD2. V was pared by 1 base and J by 5 bases, with 6 bases of the junction left unmatched. The CDR3 is 16 amino acids. Germline V CDR1 and CDR2: SQVTM, ANQGSEA. The DNA of the CDR3 is TGCAGCGTTGAAGGGGGAACTAGCGGGAGGAACAATGAGCAGTTCTTC. Translating it yields CSVEGGTSGRNNEQFF.

The chain has TRBV6-5 and TRBJ2-5; unclear D gene. V was clipped by 5 bases and J by 1 base, with 14 bases between them. This CDR3 spans 15 amino acids. CDR1 is MNHEY, CDR2 SVGAGI, per germline. CDR3 coding DNA: TGTGCCAGCAGTCCCTCGGTGGGCCTCCAAGAGACCCAGTACTTC. Encoded protein: CASSPSVGLQETQYF.

This clonotype came up a few times. CDR3 DNA sequence: TGTGCCAGCAGTTTATCGACGGCCCGGGTCAAAAACATTCAGTACTTC. Its protein is CASSLSTARVKNIQYF. This chain connects TRBV27 to TRBJ2-4; D is unclear. This CDR3 has 16 amino acids. The germline V gene encodes CDR1 MNHEY and CDR2 SMNVEV (reference sequence). V was cut by 0 bases and J by 3 bases, with 12 bases left in between.

This clonotype was observed a few times. This sequence joins TRBV6-5 and TRBJ2-5; D gene ambiguous. V was pared by 2 bases and J by 7 bases, with 17 bases between. The germline CDR1 and CDR2 sequences are MNHEY and SVGAGI. The CDR3 runs 15 residues. The CDR3 protein is CASSYEGSPLGTQYF. CDR3 in DNA: TGTGCCAGCAGTTACGAAGGGTCCCCCTTGGGGACCCAGTACTTC.

CDR3 coding DNA: TGTGCCACCAGCAGCGAAAATATGGGCGAGCAGTACTTC. Translated, it gives CATSSENMGEQYF. The rearrangement joins TRBV15 to TRBJ2-7; D remains ambiguous. Trimming pared 3 bases from V and 6 bases from J, leaving 12 bases between. This CDR3 comprises 13 residues. Germline assignment: CDR1 LNHNV and CDR2 YYDKDF (reference sequence).

The chain uses TRBV4-2 and TRBJ2-2; 7 bases fit TRBD2. The CDR3 contains 17 residues. Germline loops: CDR1 LGHNA, CDR2 YNFKEQ. With V trimmed by 0 bases and J by 6 bases, 10 bases remained unmatched. The CDR3 nucleotides read TGTGCCAGCAGCCAAGATCGGTCAGGGAGGGTTGCCGGGGAGCTGTTTTTT. This gives the protein CASSQDRSGRVAGELFF.

The chain is built from TRBV6-6 and TRBJ1-5; TRBD1 agrees at 9 bases. The V gene end was trimmed by 1 base and the J gene end by 0 bases; junction bases not matched to a gene: 4. The CDR3 extends over 17 amino acids. Germline V gives CDR1 MNHNY, CDR2 SVGAGI (reference sequence). The CDR3 loop is CASSYYRDRVSNQPQHF. CDR3 coding DNA: TGTGCCAGCAGTTACTACCGGGACAGGGTTAGCAATCAGCCCCAGCATTTT.

This clonotype was counted only a few times. This chain connects TRBV6-1 to TRBJ2-1; 7 bases agree with TRBD1. J gave up 8 bases and V 2 bases, and 9 bases lay outside the gene matches. Germline V lookup: CDR1 MNHNS, CDR2 SASEGT. This CDR3 has 15 residues. The CDR3 region has the DNA TGTGCCAGCAGTGAACTAGGGGGCGCGGGCTATGAGCAGTTCTTC. Translated: CASSELGGAGYEQFF.

The chain employs TRBV7-9 and TRBJ2-7; 8 bases agree with TRBD2. The CDR3 is made up of 15 amino acids. V lost 3 bases to trimming and J lost 2 bases; unmatched junction nucleotides: 6. Germline V gives CDR1 SEHNR, CDR2 FQNEAQ (reference sequence). CDR3 sequence reads: CASSLPGGEAYEQYF. CDR3 bases: TGTGCCAGCAGCTTGCCCGGGGGGGAAGCCTACGAGCAGTACTTC.

This clonotype appeared once. The chain carries TRBV3-1 and TRBJ2-5, with a weak D call TRBD2 (6 bases). This CDR3 has 15 amino acids. Germline V gene sequence: CDR1 LGHDT, CDR2 YNNKEL (reference sequence). V was clipped by 2 bases and J by 2 bases, with 12 bases between them. The CDR3 DNA follows: TGTGCCAGCAGCCAACAGGGAGGTGGGCAAGAGACCCAGTACTTC. Translation: CASSQQGGGQETQYF.

This clonotype was seen just once. The rearrangement joins TRBV10-3 to TRBJ1-1; a possible D gene is TRBD1 (6 bases). Germline V gene lookup returns CDR1 ENHRY and CDR2 SYGVKD. The CDR3 has 15 residues. With 4 bases removed from V and 5 bases from J, the gap between germline ends came to 17 bases. Here the CDR3 reads CAISAVTGLYTEAFF. The DNA for the CDR3 is TGTGCCATCAGTGCCGTTACAGGGCTTTATACTGAAGCTTTCTTT.

This clonotype was observed a few times. The chain couples TRBV27 to TRBJ2-7, with 10 bases identical to TRBD1. In germline, CDR1 is MNHEY, CDR2 SMNVEV (reference sequence). V shed 4 bases and J 1 base; nucleotides not matched to a gene: 7. This CDR3 has 16 amino acids. The CDR3: CASSSGDRGLSYEQYF. Written as DNA, the CDR3 is TGTGCCAGCAGTTCCGGAGACAGGGGGCTTTCCTACGAGCAGTACTTC.

This clonotype has a single count. The chain employs TRBV3-1 and TRBJ2-7; D not resolved. CDR3 length: 15 amino acids. Germline CDR1 LGHDT, CDR2 YNNKEL (reference sequence). The germline V and J ends were trimmed by 0 bases and 0 bases, with 9 bases remaining between them. The CDR3 DNA follows: TGTGCCAGCAGCCAAGATTTGGTCCGCTCCTACGAGCAGTACTTC. Amino acids: CASSQDLVRSYEQYF.

The chain links TRBV20-1 to TRBJ2-3; 9 positions agree with TRBD2. Trimming removed 3 bases from V and 6 bases from J; junction bases left unmatched: 10. The CDR3 consists of 15 residues. Germline values: CDR1 DFQATT, CDR2 SNEGSKA (reference sequence). Here the CDR3 reads CSASAPSGTADTQYF. CDR3 DNA sequence: TGCAGTGCTAGCGCACCTAGCGGGACGGCCGATACGCAGTATTTT.

The rearrangement joins TRBV24-1 to TRBJ2-2; TRBD1 or TRBD2 may be the D gene (6 bases each). The CDR3 consists of 16 residues. The germline V gene has CDR1 KGHDR and CDR2 SFDVKD. V was cut by 3 bases and J by 5 bases, with 15 bases left in between. The CDR3 DNA reads TGTGCCACCAGTGATCCCCGGGGGCGGGGAACCGGGGAGCTGTTTTTT. It codes for CATSDPRGRGTGELFF.

The rearrangement joins TRBV6-1 to TRBJ2-7; D may be TRBD1 (6 bases). The germline V gene encodes CDR1 MNHNS and CDR2 SASEGT. The CDR3 consists of 13 residues. V gave up 7 bases and J gave up 2 bases, with 12 bases separating them. CDR3 coding DNA: TGTGCCAGCAATCAGGGGCAGCCCTACGAGCAGTACTTC. Amino acids: CASNQGQPYEQYF.

The sample holds a few counts of this clonotype. The chain employs TRBV29-1 and TRBJ2-4; possibly TRBD1 for D (5 bases). The DNA end is more similar to TRBJ2-7, so the J call may be wrong. Germline V gives CDR1 SQVTM, CDR2 ANQGSEA. This CDR3 spans 13 amino acids. CDR3 sequence reads: CSVVGESSYEQYF. In DNA, the CDR3 is TGCAGCGTTGTAGGGGAATCTTCCTACGAGCAGTACTTC.

The chain employs TRBV20-1 and TRBJ2-4; tentatively, D is TRBD2 (7 bases). Germline CDR1 and CDR2: DFQATT and SNEGSKA (reference sequence). The CDR3 loop spans 15 amino acids. V lost 6 bases, J lost 6 bases, and 21 bases lay in between. The CDR3 nucleotides are TGCAGTGCCAGGTCGGATGGGGGGGCGAGAAACATTCAGTACTTC. Protein product: CSARSDGGARNIQYF.

V and J are TRBV7-2 and TRBJ2-5; D may correspond to TRBD1 or TRBD2 (5 bases each). There are 15 residues in the CDR3. V was clipped by 1 base and J by 11 bases, with 20 bases between them. Germline V gene lookup returns CDR1 SGHTA and CDR2 FQGNSA. This chain's CDR3 is CASSLVIQGVGEQYF. The CDR3 DNA follows: TGTGCCAGCAGCTTAGTCATACAAGGGGTCGGGGAGCAGTACTTC. Filled out from reference TRBV7-2 and TRBJ2-5, the complete variable domain reads GAGVSQSPSNKVTEKGKDVELRCDPISGHTALYWYRQSLGQGLEFLIYFQGNSAPDKSGLPSDRFSAERTGGSVSTLTIQRTQQEDSAVYLCASSLVIQGVGEQYFGPGTRLLVL.

DNA of the CDR3: TGCGCCAGCAGCCGAGGGGGGCTAGCCCTTTTAGGCAATGAGCAGTTCTTC. Its protein is CASSRGGLALLGNEQFF. V gene TRBV4-1 combines with J gene TRBJ2-1; D possibly uses TRBD1 or TRBD2 (6 bases each). The CDR3 is made up of 17 amino acids. Germline CDR1 reads MGHRA; CDR2 reads YSYEKL. V lost 4 bases and J lost 6, with 22 bases in between.

The rearrangement uses TRBV9 and TRBJ2-3; perhaps TRBD1 as D (6 bases). CDR1 and CDR2 (germline): SGDLS, YYNGEE. The CDR3 is made up of 15 amino acids. Trimming removed 1 base at V and 1 base at J, with 10 bases between. CDR3 sequence (DNA): TGTGCCAGCAGCGTATTTGGGGGCCGCACAGATACGCAGTATTTT. As protein: CASSVFGGRTDTQYF.

The chain uses TRBV28 and TRBJ1-4; unclear D gene. CDR1 and CDR2 (germline): MDHEN, SYDVKM. V lost 8 bases, J lost 4 bases, and 17 bases lay in between. The CDR3 extends over 15 amino acids. The CDR3 spells CASRHRNSFNEKLFF. As DNA, the CDR3 is TGTGCCAGCCGGCACCGAAACAGCTTTAATGAAAAACTGTTTTTT.

The chain is built from TRBV10-3 and TRBJ2-1; D might be TRBD2 (6 bases). CDR3 length equals 13 residues. Per germline, CDR1 ENHRY and CDR2 SYGVKD. Between the trimmed V and J ends, which lost 6 bases and 4 bases, there was a span of 10 bases. The CDR3 sequence is CAIRGDSYNEQFF. Written as DNA, the CDR3 is TGTGCCATCAGGGGGGACTCGTACAATGAGCAGTTCTTC.

CDR3 bases: TGTGCCAGCAGCAAAGTGGCGGGACAGGGTGTAAACACCATATATTTT. This codes for CASSKVAGQGVNTIYF. The V and J genes are TRBV21-1 and TRBJ1-3; the table names TRBD1, a call not compared with the DNA. TRBV21-1 is shown as a pseudogene. The CDR3 contains 16 residues.

The chain combines TRBV7-8 with TRBJ2-3, with D perhaps assigned TRBD1 or TRBD2 (5 bases each). Germline V gene lookup returns CDR1 SGHVS and CDR2 FQNEAQ. The CDR3 is 18 amino acids. Trimming cost V 1 base and J 0 bases, with 17 bases left between them. The CDR3 reads CASSLGWQGAQSTDTQYF. CDR3 DNA: TGTGCCAGCAGCTTAGGGTGGCAGGGAGCTCAGAGCACAGATACGCAGTATTTT.